The 30 T cell receptor beta chains below all came from one sample that was sequenced in a study of Ad26.COV2.S vaccination and SARS-CoV-2 variants. The repertoire was sequenced with immunoSEQ multiplex PCR; TCRdb's copy has only in-frame clones and lacks some. Of about 320,000 clones detected, around four fifths appear once; the ten largest clones hold under 2.5%. Stated treatment: about 20 received Ad26.COV2.S at low or high dose, single or two shots; about five received placebo; per-sample allocation not given. Day 63 after the first vaccine or placebo injection was the time point for sampling. The specimen comprised peripheral blood, sampled in a trial of Ad26.COV2.S vaccine versus placebo. The receptor source for this set is a person aged 18-65 years who received the Ad26.COV2.S COVID-19 vaccine or a placebo.

The V call is TRBV6-6, the J call TRBJ2-2, with TRBD1 matching 8 bases. The CDR3 totals 15 residues. Germline CDR1 MNHNY, CDR2 SVGAGI (reference sequence). Trimming at V came to 5 bases and at J to 3 bases, leaving 5 bases not matched to a gene. As DNA, the CDR3 is TGTGCCAGCAGTGAGCAGGGGGCGGACACCGGGGAGCTGTTTTTT. This translates into CASSEQGADTGELFF.

The V gene is TRBV28, the J gene TRBJ2-5, with 7 bases matching TRBD1. The CDR3 covers 17 residues. V gave up 5 bases and J gave up 2 bases; unmatched junction bases: 14. CDR1 is MDHEN, CDR2 SYDVKM, per germline. Here the CDR3 reads CASSTTTTGRLQETQYF. CDR3 DNA sequence: TGTGCCAGCAGTACGACCACGACAGGGAGACTACAAGAGACCCAGTACTTC.

V usage is TRBV12-3 or TRBV12-4 and J usage is TRBJ2-5, with D possibly TRBD1 on 6 matching bases. The V gene lost 6 bases and the J gene lost 2 bases, with 7 bases spanning the gap. This CDR3 is 12 amino acids long. CDR3 nucleotide sequence: TGTGCCAGCAGCAGGGGTCAAGAGACCCAGTACTTC. Amino acid sequence: CASSRGQETQYF.

V gene TRBV7-8 combines with J gene TRBJ2-7, with TRBD1 matching 8 bases. The trim removed 5 bases at V and 3 bases at J, leaving 9 bases unmatched. CDR1 is SGHVS and CDR2 is FQNEAQ in the germline V gene. This CDR3 has 15 residues. CDR3 bases: TGTGCCAGCAGCCGCGACAGGGGTGAGGTCTACGAGCAGTACTTC. Translated: CASSRDRGEVYEQYF.

V and J are TRBV5-4 and TRBJ2-7; D uncertain. V was trimmed by 0 bases and J by 5 bases, leaving 6 bases between them. From germline, CDR1 is SGHNT and CDR2 YYREEE (reference sequence). This CDR3 is 12 amino acids long. In nucleotides, the CDR3 is TGTGCCAGCAGCTTGGGTCAGAACGAGCAGTACTTC. It yields the protein CASSLGQNEQYF.

The chain has TRBV15 and TRBJ1-3; 7 bases are a match to TRBD1. The germline gives CDR1 LNHNV, CDR2 YYDKDF (reference sequence). The V segment lost 11 bases and the J segment 1 base; nucleotides outside the gene matches: 5. CDR3 length: 13 amino acids. Here the CDR3 reads CAPGTESGNTIYF. CDR3 nucleotides: TGTGCCCCCGGGACAGAATCTGGAAACACCATATATTTT. Combining the CDR3 with reference TRBV15 and TRBJ1-3 gives the whole variable domain DAMVIQNPRYQVTQFGKPVTLSCSQTLNHNVMYWYQQKSSQAPKLLFHYYDKDFNNEADTPDNFQSRRPNTSFCFLDIRSPGLGDTAMYLCAPGTESGNTIYFGEGSWLTVV.

V and J are TRBV2 and TRBJ2-7, with D uncertain. Germline V gives CDR1 SNHLY, CDR2 FYNNEI. The CDR3 is 11 residues long. V was cut by 8 bases and J by 0 bases, with 5 bases left in between. CDR3 bases: TGTGCCAGCGAAAACTCCTACGAGCAGTACTTC. As protein: CASENSYEQYF.

The chain links TRBV27 to TRBJ2-7; no clear D gene. V gave up 2 bases and J gave up 7 bases, with 15 bases separating them. CDR3 length: 14 amino acids. The V gene's germline CDR1 is MNHEY and CDR2 SMNVEV (reference sequence). The CDR3 loop is CASSLIGLSGEQYF. CDR3 DNA sequence: TGTGCCAGCAGTTTAATCGGCCTAAGTGGGGAGCAGTACTTC.

This clone was picked up many times. V usage is TRBV3-1 (or the pseudogene TRBV3-2) and J usage is TRBJ2-5; TRBD2 might be the D (6 bases). Trimming pared 0 bases from V and 6 bases from J, leaving 14 bases between. CDR3 length: 15 amino acids. Per germline, CDR1 LGHDT and CDR2 YNNKEL (reference sequence). Written as DNA, the CDR3 is TGTGCCAGCAGCCAAGATCTGGCGGGGCCCAAGACCCAGTACTTC. Its protein is CASSQDLAGPKTQYF.

This chain links TRBV20-1 with TRBJ1-1; 7 bases are a match to TRBD1. Germline CDR1 DFQATT, CDR2 SNEGSKA (reference sequence). Trimming took 5 bases from V and 8 from J; bases not matched to a gene: 2. This CDR3 has 10 amino acids. The CDR3 DNA follows: TGCAGTGCTCAGGGACAGGAAGCTTTCTTT. It specifies CSAQGQEAFF.

The sample holds a few counts of this clone. The chain has TRBV30 and TRBJ1-3, with D unresolved. The CDR3 is 13 residues long. Per the germline V gene, CDR1 is GTSNPN and CDR2 is SVGIG (reference sequence). The V end lost 1 base, the J end lost 5 bases, and 9 bases lay between the germline ends. The CDR3 loop is CAWSELVRNTIYF. CDR3 DNA: TGTGCCTGGAGTGAACTGGTTCGAAACACCATATATTTT. The complete variable domain, with remaining parts taken from reference TRBV30 and TRBJ1-3, reads SQTIHQWPATLVQPVGSPLSLECTVEGTSNPNLYWYRQAAGRGLQLLFYSVGIGQISSEVPQNLSASRPQDRQFILSSKKLLLSDSGFYLCAWSELVRNTIYFGEGSWLTVV.

The sample holds one count of this clone. The chain links TRBV3-1 (or the pseudogene TRBV3-2) to TRBJ2-7, with TRBD2 matching over 8 bases. The CDR3 has 14 residues. Losses at the gene ends were 1 base for V and 5 bases for J; bases not matched to a gene: 4. The germline gives CDR1 LGHDT, CDR2 YNNKEL (reference sequence). The CDR3 DNA reads TGTGCCAGCAGCCAAGGCGGGGGGACCGACGAGCAGTACTTC. Its translation: CASSQGGGTDEQYF.

CDR3 bases: TGTGCCAGCCTACCTAGGGCAGGCGGAACTGAAGCTTTCTTT. It encodes CASLPRAGGTEAFF. V usage is TRBV2 and J usage is TRBJ1-1; D ambiguous. This CDR3 has 14 amino acids. Trimming took 8 bases from V and 5 from J, leaving 18 bases between them. From germline, CDR1 is SNHLY and CDR2 FYNNEI.

The chain is built from TRBV5-1 and TRBJ1-1; 7 nucleotides agree with TRBD1. CDR1 is SGHRS, CDR2 YFSETQ, per germline. CDR3 size: 15 residues. V lost 4 bases and J lost 0; bases outside the gene matches: 6. CDR3 loop: CASSPRQGVNTEAFF. CDR3 sequence (DNA): TGCGCCAGCAGCCCTAGACAGGGCGTGAACACTGAAGCTTTCTTT.

The chain is built from TRBV7-6 and TRBJ2-1, with D possibly matching TRBD2 (6 bases). CDR3 size: 16 residues. The V end was cut by 1 base, the J end by 3 bases, with 13 bases between. In germline, CDR1 is SGHVS, CDR2 FNYEAQ. The chain's CDR3 is CASSLEVGGRYNEQFF. The CDR3, as DNA: TGTGCCAGCAGCTTAGAGGTCGGAGGGCGCTACAATGAGCAGTTCTTC.

J is TRBJ2-7 and V is TRBV30; 7 bases match TRBD1. This CDR3 spans 14 amino acids. With V trimmed by 0 bases and J by 2 bases, 4 bases remained unmatched. The germline CDR1 and CDR2 sequences are GTSNPN and SVGIG (reference sequence). Here the CDR3 DNA reads TGTGCCTGGAGTGTCCCGGGACAGCCCTACGAGCAGTACTTC. It encodes CAWSVPGQPYEQYF.

Worth noting for this clone: Relative to the germline gene, one junction end is altered; a read error may explain this. The genes are TRBV28 and TRBJ1-2, with D possibly TRBD1 on 6 matching bases. Germline values: CDR1 MDHEN, CDR2 SYDVKM. The length of the CDR3 is 12 residues. The CDR3 nucleotides are TGTGCCAGCAGACCTACCGGACAGCTCACCTACTTC. Its protein product is CASRPTGQLTYF.

This clone was seen only a few times. This chain links TRBV2 with TRBJ2-2; TRBD1 is a possible D gene (7 bases). The CDR3 is 16 amino acids. Deletions cut 5 bases from V and 4 bases from J, with 17 bases between. Germline loops: CDR1 SNHLY, CDR2 FYNNEI. This CDR3 is CASSTSTGAGTGELFF. Here the CDR3 DNA reads TGTGCCAGCAGTACTAGCACAGGGGCAGGCACCGGGGAGCTGTTTTTT.

This sequence joins TRBV5-5 and TRBJ1-5, with D uncertain. This CDR3 is 14 amino acids long. Trimming pared 1 base from V and 2 bases from J, leaving 7 bases between. Per the germline V gene, CDR1 is SGHKS and CDR2 is YYEKEE (reference sequence). The CDR3 loop is CASSLMVGNQPQHF. The CDR3 DNA reads as TGTGCCAGCAGCTTGATGGTAGGCAATCAGCCCCAGCATTTT.

The chain links TRBV9 to TRBJ1-1, with a tentative D call TRBD1 (5 bases). The germline CDR1 and CDR2 sequences are SGDLS and YYNGEE. Between the trimmed V and J ends, which lost 0 bases and 7 bases, there was a span of 13 bases. CDR3 length: 14 amino acids. The CDR3 DNA sequence: TGTGCCAGCAGCGTAGGGTACGGGGACGGTGAAGCTTTCTTT. It is translated as CASSVGYGDGEAFF.

V and J are TRBV6-5 and TRBJ2-5; D gene uncertain. Germline CDR1 is MNHEY and CDR2 is SVGAGI. V lost 5 bases and J 4 bases, leaving 17 bases between the germline ends. This CDR3 spans 15 amino acids. The CDR3 reads CASSPQAPRPETQYF. The CDR3 nucleotides read TGTGCCAGCAGTCCTCAAGCCCCGCGCCCAGAGACCCAGTACTTC.

Details on this clone: One end of the junction fails to match germline, which may point to a read error. J is TRBJ2-2 and V is TRBV7-7; the D gene is possibly TRBD1 (6 bases). CDR1 SSHAT and CDR2 FNYEAQ come from the germline V gene (reference sequence). The CDR3 has 14 amino acids. The CDR3 region is CASSLGQGTGELFF. DNA for the CDR3: TGTGCTAGCAGCTTAGGGCAGGGGACCGGGGAGCTGTTTTTT.

This sequence joins TRBV2 and TRBJ2-4; D is ambiguous. CDR1 is SNHLY and CDR2 is FYNNEI in the germline V gene. V was clipped by 1 base and J by 2 bases, with 6 bases between them. This CDR3 comprises 14 residues. CDR3 coding DNA: TGTGCCAGCAGTGAAGGACGCTCCAAAAACATTCAGTACTTC. Protein product: CASSEGRSKNIQYF.

Comment on this clone: This same CDR3 is encoded by further DNA sequences in the sample. The chain links TRBV7-2 to TRBJ2-7; 9 nucleotides agree with TRBD2. Looked up from germline, CDR1 is SGHTA and CDR2 is FQGNSA. The CDR3 loop spans 16 amino acids. J gave up 5 bases and V 1 base, and 9 bases lay outside the gene matches. The DNA for the CDR3 is TGTGCCAGCAGCTTAGATTCGGCGGGGGGGCGACACGAGCAGTACTTC. As protein: CASSLDSAGGRHEQYF.

This chain uses TRBV7-9 with TRBJ2-7; 9 nucleotides agree with TRBD1. The V gene end was trimmed by 6 bases and the J gene end by 3 bases; junction bases not matched to a gene: 9. Germline-derived CDR1 and CDR2 are SEHNR and FQNEAQ (reference sequence). This CDR3 is built from 15 residues. The DNA for the CDR3 is TGTGCCAGCAGTTCATCCGGGACAGGGTTCTACGAGCAGTACTTC. Translating it yields CASSSSGTGFYEQYF.

The chain is built from TRBV11-3 and TRBJ1-4; D is ambiguous. The ends were cut back, 2 bases at V and 1 base at J, with 5 bases in the middle. CDR1 is SGHNT, CDR2 YENEEA, per germline. The CDR3 contains 14 residues. The CDR3 DNA sequence: TGTGCCAGCAGCTTAAGAGGAACTAATGAAAAACTGTTTTTT. Amino acid sequence: CASSLRGTNEKLFF. The whole variable domain, filled in from reference TRBV11-3 and TRBJ1-4, reads EAGVVQSPRYKIIEKKQPVAFWCNPISGHNTLYWYLQNLGQGPELLIRYENEEAVDDSQLPKDRFSAERLKGVDSTLKIQPAELGDSAVYLCASSLRGTNEKLFFGSGTQLSVL.

A single count supports this clone. The genes are TRBV28 and TRBJ2-1; 12 bases agree with TRBD2. This CDR3 spans 16 amino acids. Trimming took 3 bases from V and 6 from J; bases not matched to a gene: 6. The germline CDR1 and CDR2 sequences are MDHEN and SYDVKM. Here the CDR3 DNA reads TGTGCCAGCAGTTTTCCCCTAGCGGGGGGGTTCAATGAGCAGTTCTTC. Translation: CASSFPLAGGFNEQFF.

The J gene is TRBJ1-6, the V gene TRBV2; the D is unclear. The V and J ends lost 2 bases and 6 bases respectively, with 20 bases between them. The CDR3 totals 18 residues. Per the germline V gene, CDR1 is SNHLY and CDR2 is FYNNEI. The DNA for the CDR3 is TGTGCCAGCAGTGAAAACGTGGCCCCAAGGGCCCCTAATTCACCCCTCCACTTT. Amino acids: CASSENVAPRAPNSPLHF.

In DNA form, the CDR3 reads TGTGCCAGCAGGACAGGGGGTACTAATGAAAAACTGTTTTTT. This sequence encodes CASRTGGTNEKLFF. The V call is TRBV6-5, the J call TRBJ1-4, with 9 bases that match TRBD1. This CDR3 region has 14 residues. The V gene end was trimmed by 6 bases and the J gene end by 2 bases; junction bases not matched to a gene: 1. From germline, CDR1 is MNHEY and CDR2 SVGAGI.

The chain combines TRBV2 with TRBJ2-7, with 8 nucleotides matching TRBD1. The CDR3 is 15 amino acids. Looked up from germline, CDR1 is SNHLY and CDR2 is FYNNEI. V shed 7 bases and J 3 bases; nucleotides not matched to a gene: 11. The CDR3 loop reads CASTQRWTGFYEQYF. CDR3 coding DNA: TGTGCCAGCACCCAGCGATGGACAGGGTTCTACGAGCAGTACTTC. The full variable domain, rest sourced from reference TRBV2 and TRBJ2-7, is EPEVTQTPSHQVTQMGQEVILRCVPISNHLYFYWYRQILGQKVEFLVSFYNNEISEKSEIFDDQFSVERPDGSNFTLKIRSTKLEDSAMYFCASTQRWTGFYEQYFGPGTRLTVT.